This T cell receptor (beta chain) was identified in a study of cytomegalovirus exposure and HLA in healthy donors. The wider study: The use of the same platform for the 130 or so validation repertoires and the roughly 630 first-cohort repertoires was reported by a later analysis.

Profiled with immunoSEQ multiplex PCR; TCRdb holds only in-frame clones, not every one. This table has roughly 250,000 clones, around 85% appearing once. Study-wide points: Usually a TCR sequence was rare, but some public TCRs were found in many donors. A classifier reportedly called cytomegalovirus status with high sensitivity and specificity. In a later analysis, first-cohort TCR clusters were found to tend to co-occur in the 120 or so validation repertoires.

The CDR3 sequence is 15 residues long. V lost 0 bases and J 5 bases, leaving 14 bases between the germline ends. Looked up from germline, CDR1 is SGHRS and CDR2 is YFSETQ. In the case of this clone: Antigen specificity is unknown.

This clonotype was sampled from a woman aged 30 to 39 in good health and CMV-seropositive. The chain uses TRBV5-1 and TRBJ1-1, with no clear D. Sequences were obtained from PBMCs. The CDR3 DNA reads TGCGCCAGCAGCTTGGTAGACGGGGAAGGGACTGAAGCTTTCTTT. It specifies CASSLVDGEGTEAFF.